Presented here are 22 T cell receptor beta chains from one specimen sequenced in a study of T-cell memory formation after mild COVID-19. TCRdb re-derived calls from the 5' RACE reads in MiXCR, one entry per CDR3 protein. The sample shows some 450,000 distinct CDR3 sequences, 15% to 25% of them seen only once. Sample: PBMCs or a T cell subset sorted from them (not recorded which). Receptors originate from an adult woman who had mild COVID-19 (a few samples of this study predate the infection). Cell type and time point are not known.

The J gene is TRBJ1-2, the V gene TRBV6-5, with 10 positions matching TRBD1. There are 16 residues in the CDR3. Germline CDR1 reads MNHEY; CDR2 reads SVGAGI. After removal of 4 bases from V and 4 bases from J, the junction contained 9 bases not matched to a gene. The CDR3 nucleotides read TGTGCCAGCAGTTTGTCCCGTGGGACAGGGGTCTATGGCTACACCTTC. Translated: CASSLSRGTGVYGYTF.

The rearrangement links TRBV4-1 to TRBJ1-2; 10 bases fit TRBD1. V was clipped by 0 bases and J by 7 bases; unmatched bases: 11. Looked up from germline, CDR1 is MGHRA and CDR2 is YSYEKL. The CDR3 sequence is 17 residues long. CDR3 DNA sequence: TGCGCCAGCAGCCAAGATCTCACCCGGACAGGGGGTTCTGGCTACACCTTC. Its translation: CASSQDLTRTGGSGYTF.

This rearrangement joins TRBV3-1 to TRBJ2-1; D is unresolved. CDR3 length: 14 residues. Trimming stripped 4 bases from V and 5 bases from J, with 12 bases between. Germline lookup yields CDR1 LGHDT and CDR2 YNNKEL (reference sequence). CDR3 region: CASSRVVVHNEQFF. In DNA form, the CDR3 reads TGTGCCAGCAGCCGCGTCGTAGTGCACAATGAGCAGTTCTTC.

The CDR3 sequence is CAISEQGLNTEAFF. The CDR3 DNA reads TGTGCCATCAGCGAACAGGGATTGAACACTGAAGCTTTCTTT. The gene calls are TRBV10-3 and TRBJ1-1; a possible D gene is TRBD1 (6 bases). There are 14 residues in the CDR3. CDR1 and CDR2 (germline): ENHRY, SYGVKD. V lost 6 bases and J 0 bases, leaving 11 bases between the germline ends.

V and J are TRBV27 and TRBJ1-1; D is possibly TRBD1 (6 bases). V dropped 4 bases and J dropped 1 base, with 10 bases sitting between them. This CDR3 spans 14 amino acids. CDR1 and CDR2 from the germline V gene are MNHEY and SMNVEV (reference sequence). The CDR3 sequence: CASSWGGPNTEAFF. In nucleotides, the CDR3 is TGTGCCAGCAGTTGGGGGGGGCCGAACACTGAAGCTTTCTTT.

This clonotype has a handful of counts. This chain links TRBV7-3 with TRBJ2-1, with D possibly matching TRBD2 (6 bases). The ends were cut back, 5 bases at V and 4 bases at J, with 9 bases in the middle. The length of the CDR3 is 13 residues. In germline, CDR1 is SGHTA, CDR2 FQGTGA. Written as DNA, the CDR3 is TGTGCCAGCAGCATGGGGACTTACAATGAGCAGTTCTTC. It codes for CASSMGTYNEQFF.

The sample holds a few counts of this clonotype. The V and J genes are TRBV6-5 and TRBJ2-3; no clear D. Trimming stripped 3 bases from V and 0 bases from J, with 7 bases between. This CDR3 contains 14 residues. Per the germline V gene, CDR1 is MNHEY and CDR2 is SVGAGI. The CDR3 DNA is TGTGCCAGCAGTTATCGTGGTAGCACAGATACGCAGTATTTT. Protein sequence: CASSYRGSTDTQYF.

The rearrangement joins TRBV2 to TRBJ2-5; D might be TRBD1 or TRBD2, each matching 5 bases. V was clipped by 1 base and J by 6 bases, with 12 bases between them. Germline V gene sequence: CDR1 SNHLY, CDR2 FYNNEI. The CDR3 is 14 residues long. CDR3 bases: TGTGCCAGCAGTGAAGGAGGGGCAGGTCAGACCCAGTACTTC. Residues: CASSEGGAGQTQYF.

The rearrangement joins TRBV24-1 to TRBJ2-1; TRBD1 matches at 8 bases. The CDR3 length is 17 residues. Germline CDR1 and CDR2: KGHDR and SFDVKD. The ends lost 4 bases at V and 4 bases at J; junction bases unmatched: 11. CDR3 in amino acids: CATSDRRTGLGYNEQFF. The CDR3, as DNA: TGTGCCACCAGTGACCGAAGGACAGGGTTGGGTTACAATGAGCAGTTCTTC.

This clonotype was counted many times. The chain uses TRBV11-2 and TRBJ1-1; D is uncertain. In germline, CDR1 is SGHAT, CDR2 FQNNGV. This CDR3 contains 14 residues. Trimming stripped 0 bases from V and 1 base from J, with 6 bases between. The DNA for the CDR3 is TGTGCCAGCAGCTTAGATCCGGGGAACACTGAAGCTTTCTTT. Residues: CASSLDPGNTEAFF.

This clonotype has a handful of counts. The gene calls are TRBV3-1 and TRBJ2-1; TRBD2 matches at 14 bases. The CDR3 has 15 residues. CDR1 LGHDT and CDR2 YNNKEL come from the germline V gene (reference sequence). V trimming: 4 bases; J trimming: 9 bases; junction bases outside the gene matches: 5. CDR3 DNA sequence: TGTGCCAGCAGCCCGGAGGGACTAGCGGGAGCTGAGCAGTTCTTC. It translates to CASSPEGLAGAEQFF.

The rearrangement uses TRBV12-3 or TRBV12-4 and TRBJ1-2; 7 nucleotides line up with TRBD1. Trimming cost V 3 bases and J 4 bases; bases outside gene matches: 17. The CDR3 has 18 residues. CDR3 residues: CASSFGFFPGQPFYGYTF. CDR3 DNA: TGTGCCAGCAGTTTCGGGTTTTTCCCGGGACAGCCTTTCTATGGCTACACCTTC.

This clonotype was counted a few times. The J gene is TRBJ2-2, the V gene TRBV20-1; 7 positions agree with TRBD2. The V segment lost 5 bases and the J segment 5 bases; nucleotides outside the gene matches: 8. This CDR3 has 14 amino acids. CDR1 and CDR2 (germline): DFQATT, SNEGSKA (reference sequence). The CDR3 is CSAPRDYNTGELFF. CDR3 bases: TGCAGTGCTCCCCGGGACTACAATACCGGGGAGCTGTTTTTT.

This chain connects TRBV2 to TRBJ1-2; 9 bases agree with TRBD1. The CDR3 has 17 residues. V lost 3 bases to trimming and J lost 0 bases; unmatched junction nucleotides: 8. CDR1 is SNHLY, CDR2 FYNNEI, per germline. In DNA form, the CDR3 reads TGTGCCAGCAGTGATGAAGGGACAGGGCCGACTAACTATGGCTACACCTTC. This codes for CASSDEGTGPTNYGYTF.

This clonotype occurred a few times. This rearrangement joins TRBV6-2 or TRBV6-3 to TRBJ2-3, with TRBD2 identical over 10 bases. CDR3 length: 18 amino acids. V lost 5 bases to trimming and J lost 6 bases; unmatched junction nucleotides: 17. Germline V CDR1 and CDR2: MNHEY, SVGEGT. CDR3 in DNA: TGTGCCAGCAGTCCCGCTGGGAATAGCGGGGGGTCCTGGGATACGCAGTATTTT. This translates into CASSPAGNSGGSWDTQYF.

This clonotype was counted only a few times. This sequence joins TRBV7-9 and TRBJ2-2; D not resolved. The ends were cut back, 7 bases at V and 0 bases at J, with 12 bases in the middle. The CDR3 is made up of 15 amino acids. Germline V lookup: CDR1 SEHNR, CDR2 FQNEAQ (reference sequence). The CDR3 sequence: CASTPGPPNTGELFF. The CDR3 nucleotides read TGTGCCAGCACCCCAGGTCCCCCGAACACCGGGGAGCTGTTTTTT.

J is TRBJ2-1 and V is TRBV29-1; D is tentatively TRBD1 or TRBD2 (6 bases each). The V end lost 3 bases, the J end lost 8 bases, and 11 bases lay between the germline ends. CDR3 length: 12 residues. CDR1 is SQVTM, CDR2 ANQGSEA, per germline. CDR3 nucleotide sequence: TGCAGCGTTGAGGAGGGGGTAGATGAGCAGTTCTTC. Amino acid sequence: CSVEEGVDEQFF.

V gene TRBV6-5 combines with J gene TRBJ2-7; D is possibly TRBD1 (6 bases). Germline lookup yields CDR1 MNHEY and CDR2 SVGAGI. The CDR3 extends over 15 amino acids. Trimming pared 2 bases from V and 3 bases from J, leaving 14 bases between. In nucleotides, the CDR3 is TGTGCCAGCAGTTACAATCAGGGGACCCACTACGAGCAGTACTTC. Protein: CASSYNQGTHYEQYF.

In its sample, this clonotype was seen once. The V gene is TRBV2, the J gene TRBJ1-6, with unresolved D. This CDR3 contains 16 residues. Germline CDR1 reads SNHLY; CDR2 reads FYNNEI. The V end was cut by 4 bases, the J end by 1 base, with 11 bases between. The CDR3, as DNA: TGTGCCAGCAGTGCGCGGACGGGTTCCTATAATTCACCCCTCCACTTT. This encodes CASSARTGSYNSPLHF.

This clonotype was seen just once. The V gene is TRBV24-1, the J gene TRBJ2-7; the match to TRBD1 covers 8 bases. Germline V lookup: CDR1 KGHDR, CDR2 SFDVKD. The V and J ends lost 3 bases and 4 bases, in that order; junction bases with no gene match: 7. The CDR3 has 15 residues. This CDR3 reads CATSDLRQGRYEQYF. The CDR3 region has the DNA TGTGCCACCAGTGATCTAAGACAGGGGAGATACGAGCAGTACTTC.

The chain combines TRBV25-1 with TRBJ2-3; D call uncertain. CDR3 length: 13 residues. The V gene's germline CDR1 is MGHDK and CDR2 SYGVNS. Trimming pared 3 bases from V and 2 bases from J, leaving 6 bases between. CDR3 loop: CASSEEFTDTQYF. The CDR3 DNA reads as TGTGCCAGCAGTGAGGAATTCACAGATACGCAGTATTTT.

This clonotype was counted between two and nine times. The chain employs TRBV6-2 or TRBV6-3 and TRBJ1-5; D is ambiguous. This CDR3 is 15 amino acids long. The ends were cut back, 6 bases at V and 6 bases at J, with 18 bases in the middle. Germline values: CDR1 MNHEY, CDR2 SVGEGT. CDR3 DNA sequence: TGTGCCAGCAGGTCGGGGAGCGTTGTCAGTCAGCCCCAGCATTTT. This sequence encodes CASRSGSVVSQPQHF.